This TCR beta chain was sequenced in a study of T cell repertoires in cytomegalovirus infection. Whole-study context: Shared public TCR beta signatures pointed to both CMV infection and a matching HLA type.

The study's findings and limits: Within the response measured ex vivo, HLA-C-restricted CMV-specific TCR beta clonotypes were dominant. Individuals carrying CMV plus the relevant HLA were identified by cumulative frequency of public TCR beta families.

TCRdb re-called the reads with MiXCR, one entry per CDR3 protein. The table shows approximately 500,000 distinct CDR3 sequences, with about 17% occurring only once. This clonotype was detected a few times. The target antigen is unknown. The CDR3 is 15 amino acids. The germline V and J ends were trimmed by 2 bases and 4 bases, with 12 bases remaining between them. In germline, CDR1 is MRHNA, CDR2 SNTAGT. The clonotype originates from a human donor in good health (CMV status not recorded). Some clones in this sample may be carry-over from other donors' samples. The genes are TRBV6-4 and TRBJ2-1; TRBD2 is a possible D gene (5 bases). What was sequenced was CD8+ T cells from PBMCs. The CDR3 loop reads CASSDTALGYNEQFF. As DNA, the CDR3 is TGTGCCAGCAGTGACACCGCACTAGGATACAATGAGCAGTTCTTC.